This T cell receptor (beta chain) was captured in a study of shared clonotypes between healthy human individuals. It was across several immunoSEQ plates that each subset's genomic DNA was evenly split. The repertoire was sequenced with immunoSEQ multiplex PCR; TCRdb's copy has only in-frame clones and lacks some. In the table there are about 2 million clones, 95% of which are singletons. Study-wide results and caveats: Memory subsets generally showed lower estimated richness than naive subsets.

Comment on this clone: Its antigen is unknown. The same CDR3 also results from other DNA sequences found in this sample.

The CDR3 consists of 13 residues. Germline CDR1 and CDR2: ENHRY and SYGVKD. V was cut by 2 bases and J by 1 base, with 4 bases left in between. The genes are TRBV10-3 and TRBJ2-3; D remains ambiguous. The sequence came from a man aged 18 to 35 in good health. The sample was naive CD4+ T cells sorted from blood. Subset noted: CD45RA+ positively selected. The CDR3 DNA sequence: TGTGCCATCAGTGAGGGCCGCACAGATACGCAGTATTTT. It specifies CAISEGRTDTQYF.